This T cell receptor beta chain was sequenced in a study of blood T cell repertoires in COVID-19. The CDR3 has 16 amino acids. The trim removed 4 bases at V and 5 bases at J, leaving 10 bases unmatched. CDR1 and CDR2 (germline): SGHRS, YFSETQ. Clones were read by immunoSEQ multiplex PCR, and TCRdb kept only the in-frame ones, dropping some. The repertoire consists of hundreds of thousands of clones, with 85% occurring once and the leading ten covering around 1.8%. Participant ages covered about 18 to 90 years across around 25 US areas. Source material: PBMCs or T cells enriched from blood (not recorded which). The J gene is TRBJ1-5, the V gene TRBV5-1; 9 bases agree with TRBD1. The receptor was derived from a woman younger than 45 who had been exposed to COVID-19. CDR3 amino acids: CASSPRPGQGHQPQHF. In nucleotides, the CDR3 is TGCGCCAGCAGCCCACGACCGGGACAGGGTCATCAGCCCCAGCATTTT.